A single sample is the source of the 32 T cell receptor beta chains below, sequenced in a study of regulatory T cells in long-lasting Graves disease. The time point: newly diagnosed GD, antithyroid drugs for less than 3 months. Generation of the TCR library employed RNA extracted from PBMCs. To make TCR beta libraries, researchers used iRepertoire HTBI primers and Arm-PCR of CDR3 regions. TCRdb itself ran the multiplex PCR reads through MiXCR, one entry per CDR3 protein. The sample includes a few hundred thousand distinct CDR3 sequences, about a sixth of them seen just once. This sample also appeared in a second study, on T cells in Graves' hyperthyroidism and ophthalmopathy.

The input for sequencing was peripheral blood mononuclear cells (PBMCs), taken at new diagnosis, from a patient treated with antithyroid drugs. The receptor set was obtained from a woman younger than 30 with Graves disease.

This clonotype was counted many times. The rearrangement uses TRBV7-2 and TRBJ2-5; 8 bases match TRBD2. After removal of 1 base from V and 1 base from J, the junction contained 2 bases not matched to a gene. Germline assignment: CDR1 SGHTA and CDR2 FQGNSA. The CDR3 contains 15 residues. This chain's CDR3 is CASSLGGGRQETQYF. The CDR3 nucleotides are TGTGCCAGCAGCTTAGGCGGGGGGCGCCAAGAGACCCAGTACTTC.

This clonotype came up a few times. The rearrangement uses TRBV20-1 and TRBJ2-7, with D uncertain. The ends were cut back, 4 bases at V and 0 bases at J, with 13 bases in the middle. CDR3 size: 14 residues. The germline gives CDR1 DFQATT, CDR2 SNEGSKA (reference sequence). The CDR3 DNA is TGCAGTGCTACAAGACTTATGAGCTCCTACGAGCAGTACTTC. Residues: CSATRLMSSYEQYF.

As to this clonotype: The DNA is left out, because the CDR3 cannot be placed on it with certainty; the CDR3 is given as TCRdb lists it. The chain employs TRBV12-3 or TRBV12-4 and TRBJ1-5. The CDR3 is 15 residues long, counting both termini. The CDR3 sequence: CASSSSGLANQPQHF.

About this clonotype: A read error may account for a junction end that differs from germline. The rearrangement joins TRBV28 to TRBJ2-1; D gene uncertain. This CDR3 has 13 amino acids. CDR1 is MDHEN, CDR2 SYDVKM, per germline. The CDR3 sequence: CASSLRFSNGQFF. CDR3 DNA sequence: TGTGCCAGCAGTTTAAGGTTTTCGAATGGGCAGTTCTTC.

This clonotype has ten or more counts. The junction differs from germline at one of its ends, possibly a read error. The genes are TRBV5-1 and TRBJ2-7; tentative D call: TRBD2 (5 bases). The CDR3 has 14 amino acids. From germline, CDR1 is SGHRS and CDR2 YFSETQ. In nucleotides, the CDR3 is TGTGCCAGCAGCTTGGGAGCGAAACGGTACGAGCAGTACTTC. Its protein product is CASSLGAKRYEQYF.

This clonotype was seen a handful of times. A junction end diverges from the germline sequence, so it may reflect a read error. In DNA, the CDR3 is TGCGCCAGCAGCGGGGGACTAGCGGGAGGTCCGAGCACAGATGCGCAGTATTTT. Translation gives CASSGGLAGGPSTDAQYF. The chain uses TRBV5-1 and TRBJ2-3; 15 nucleotides align to TRBD2. This CDR3 spans 18 amino acids. Germline lookup yields CDR1 SGHRS and CDR2 YFSETQ.

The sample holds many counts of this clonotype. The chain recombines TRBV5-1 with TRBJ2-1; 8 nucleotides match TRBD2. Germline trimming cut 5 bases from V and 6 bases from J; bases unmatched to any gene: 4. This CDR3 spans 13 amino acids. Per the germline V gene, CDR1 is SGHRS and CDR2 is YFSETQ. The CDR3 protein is CASRTGGGNEQFF. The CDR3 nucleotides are TGCGCCAGCAGGACGGGAGGGGGCAATGAGCAGTTCTTC. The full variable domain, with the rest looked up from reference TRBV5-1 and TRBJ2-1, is KAGVTQTPRYLIKTRGQQVTLSCSPISGHRSVSWYQQTPGQGLQFLFEYFSETQRNKGNFPGRFSGRQFSNSRSEMNVSTLELGDSALYLCASRTGGGNEQFFGPGTRLTVL.

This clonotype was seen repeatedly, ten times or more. CDR3 protein: CASSLARGPSYEQYF. In nucleotides, the CDR3 is TGTGCCAGCAGCTTAGCGCGGGGTCCCTCCTACGAGCAGTACTTC. The chain carries TRBV7-2 and TRBJ2-7; D is possibly TRBD2 (6 bases). Trimming took 0 bases from V and 0 from J, leaving 9 bases between them. This CDR3 is built from 15 residues. Germline lookup yields CDR1 SGHTA and CDR2 FQGNSA.

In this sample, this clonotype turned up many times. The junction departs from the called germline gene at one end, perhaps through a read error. The CDR3 here is CASSEARWQGNYGHTF. The CDR3 DNA reads TGTGCCAGCAGTGAAGCGCGGTGGCAGGGCAACTATGGCCACACCTTC. This sequence joins TRBV2 and TRBJ1-2, with a weak D call TRBD1 (5 bases). Germline lookup yields CDR1 SNHLY and CDR2 FYNNEI. This CDR3 is 16 amino acids long.

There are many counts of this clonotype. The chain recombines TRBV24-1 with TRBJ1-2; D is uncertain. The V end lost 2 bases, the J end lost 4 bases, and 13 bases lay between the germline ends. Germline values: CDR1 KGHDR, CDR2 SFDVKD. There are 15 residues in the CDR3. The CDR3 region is CATSDSGEDLYGYTF. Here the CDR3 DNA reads TGTGCCACCAGTGATTCCGGGGAGGACCTCTATGGCTACACCTTC.

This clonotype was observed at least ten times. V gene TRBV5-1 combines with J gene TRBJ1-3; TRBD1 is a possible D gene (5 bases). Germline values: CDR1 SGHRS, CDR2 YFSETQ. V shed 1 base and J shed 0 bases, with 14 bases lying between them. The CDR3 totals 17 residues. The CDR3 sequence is CASSLRGRGFSGNTIYF. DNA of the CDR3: TGCGCCAGCAGCTTGCGGGGTAGGGGTTTCTCTGGAAACACCATATATTTT.

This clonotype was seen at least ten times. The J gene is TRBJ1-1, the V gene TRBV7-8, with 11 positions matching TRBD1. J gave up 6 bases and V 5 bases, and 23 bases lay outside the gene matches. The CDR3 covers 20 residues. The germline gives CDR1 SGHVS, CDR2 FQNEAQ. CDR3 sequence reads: CASSTLIPGQGVSKSAEAFF. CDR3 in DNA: TGTGCCAGCAGCACTCTTATTCCGGGACAGGGGGTCAGTAAGTCCGCTGAAGCTTTCTTT.

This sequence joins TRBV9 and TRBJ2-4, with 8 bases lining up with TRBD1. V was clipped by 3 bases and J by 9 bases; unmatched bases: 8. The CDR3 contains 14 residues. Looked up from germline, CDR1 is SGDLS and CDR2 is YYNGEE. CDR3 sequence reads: CASSEPGQGVIQYF. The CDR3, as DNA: TGTGCCAGCAGCGAACCTGGACAGGGCGTCATTCAGTACTTC.

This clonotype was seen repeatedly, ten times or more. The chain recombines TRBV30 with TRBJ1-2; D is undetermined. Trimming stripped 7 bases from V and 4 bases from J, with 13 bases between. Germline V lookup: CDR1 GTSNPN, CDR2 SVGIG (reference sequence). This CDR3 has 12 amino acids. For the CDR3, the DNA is TGTGCCTTGAGATTGGGAAGCTATGGCTACACCTTC. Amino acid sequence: CALRLGSYGYTF. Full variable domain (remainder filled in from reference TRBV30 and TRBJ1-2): SQTIHQWPATLVQPVGSPLSLECTVEGTSNPNLYWYRQAAGRGLQLLFYSVGIGQISSEVPQNLSASRPQDRQFILSSKKLLLSDSGFYLCALRLGSYGYTFGSGTRLTVV.

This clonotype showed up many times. The CDR3 region is CATKPSISRTSTDTQYF. As DNA, the CDR3 is TGTGCCACCAAACCCTCCATTAGCCGGACTAGCACAGATACGCAGTATTTT. The rearrangement links TRBV28 to TRBJ2-3; a weak D match, TRBD2 (5 bases). Germline loops: CDR1 MDHEN, CDR2 SYDVKM. Trimming removed 10 bases at V and 0 bases at J, with 23 bases between. CDR3 size: 17 residues.

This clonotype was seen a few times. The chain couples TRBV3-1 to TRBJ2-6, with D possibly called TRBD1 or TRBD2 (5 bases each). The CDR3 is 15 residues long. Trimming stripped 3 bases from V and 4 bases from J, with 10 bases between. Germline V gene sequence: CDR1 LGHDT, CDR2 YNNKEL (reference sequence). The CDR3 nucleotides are TGTGCCAGCAGCCAGGGGGAGTCAGGGGCCAACGTCCTGACTTTC. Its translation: CASSQGESGANVLTF.

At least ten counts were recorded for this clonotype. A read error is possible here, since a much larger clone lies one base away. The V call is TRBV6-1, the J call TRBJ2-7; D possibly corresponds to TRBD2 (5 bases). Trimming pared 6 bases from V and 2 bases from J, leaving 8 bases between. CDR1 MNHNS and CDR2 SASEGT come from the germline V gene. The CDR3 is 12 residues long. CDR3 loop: CASSPSPYEQYF. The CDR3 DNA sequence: TGTGCCAGCAGCCCTAGCCCCTACGAGCAGTACTTC.

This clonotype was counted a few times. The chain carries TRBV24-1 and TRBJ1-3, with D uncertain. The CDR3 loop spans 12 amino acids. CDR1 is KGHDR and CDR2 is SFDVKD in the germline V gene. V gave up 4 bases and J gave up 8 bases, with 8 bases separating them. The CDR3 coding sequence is TGTGCCACCAGTGACGGGCTTGACACCATATATTTT. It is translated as CATSDGLDTIYF.

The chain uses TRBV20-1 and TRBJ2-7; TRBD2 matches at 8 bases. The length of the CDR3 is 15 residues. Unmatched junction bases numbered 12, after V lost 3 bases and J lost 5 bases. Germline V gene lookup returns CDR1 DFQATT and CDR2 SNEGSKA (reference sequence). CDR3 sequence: CSASGAGLGSNEQYF. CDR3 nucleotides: TGCAGTGCTAGCGGGGCGGGACTAGGATCGAACGAGCAGTACTTC.

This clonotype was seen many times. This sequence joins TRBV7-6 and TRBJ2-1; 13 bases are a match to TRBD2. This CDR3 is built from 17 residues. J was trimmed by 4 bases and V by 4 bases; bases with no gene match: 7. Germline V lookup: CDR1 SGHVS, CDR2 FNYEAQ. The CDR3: CASSSGTSGDLYNEQFF. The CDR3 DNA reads TGTGCCAGCAGCTCCGGGACTAGCGGGGACCTATACAATGAGCAGTTCTTC.

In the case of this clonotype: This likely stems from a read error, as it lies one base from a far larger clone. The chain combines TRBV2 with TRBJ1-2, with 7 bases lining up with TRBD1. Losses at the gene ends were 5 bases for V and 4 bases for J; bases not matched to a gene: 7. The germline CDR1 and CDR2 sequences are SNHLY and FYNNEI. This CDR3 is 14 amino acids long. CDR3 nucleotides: TGTGCCAGCAGTTCCCCCGACAGGGCCTATGGCTACACCTTC. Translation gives CASSSPDRAYGYTF.

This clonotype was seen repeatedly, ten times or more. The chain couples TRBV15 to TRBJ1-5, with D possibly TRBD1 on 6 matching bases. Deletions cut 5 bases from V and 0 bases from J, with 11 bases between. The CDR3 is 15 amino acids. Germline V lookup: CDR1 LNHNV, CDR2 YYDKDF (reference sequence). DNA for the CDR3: TGTGCCACCAGCCCGGACAGCTATAGCAATCAGCCCCAGCATTTT. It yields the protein CATSPDSYSNQPQHF.

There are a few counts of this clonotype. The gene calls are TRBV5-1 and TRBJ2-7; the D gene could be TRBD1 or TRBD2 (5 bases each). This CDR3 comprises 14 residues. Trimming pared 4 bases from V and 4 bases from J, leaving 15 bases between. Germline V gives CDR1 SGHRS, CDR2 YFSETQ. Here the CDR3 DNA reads TGCGCCAGCAGCACTGGGGACCGAATATACGAGCAGTACTTC. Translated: CASSTGDRIYEQYF.

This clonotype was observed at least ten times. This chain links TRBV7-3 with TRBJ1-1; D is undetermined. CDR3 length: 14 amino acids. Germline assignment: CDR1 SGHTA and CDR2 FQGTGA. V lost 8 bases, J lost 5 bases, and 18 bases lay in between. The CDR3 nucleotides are TGTGCCAGCGGTAGAAGCGCTAGTTTGACTGAAGCTTTCTTT. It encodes CASGRSASLTEAFF.

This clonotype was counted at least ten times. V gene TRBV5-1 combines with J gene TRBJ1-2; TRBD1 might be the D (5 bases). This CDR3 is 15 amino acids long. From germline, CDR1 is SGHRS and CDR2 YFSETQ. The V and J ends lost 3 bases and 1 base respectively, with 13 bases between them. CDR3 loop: CASSWGRGDNYGYTF. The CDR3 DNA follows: TGCGCCAGCAGCTGGGGAAGGGGAGATAACTATGGCTACACCTTC.

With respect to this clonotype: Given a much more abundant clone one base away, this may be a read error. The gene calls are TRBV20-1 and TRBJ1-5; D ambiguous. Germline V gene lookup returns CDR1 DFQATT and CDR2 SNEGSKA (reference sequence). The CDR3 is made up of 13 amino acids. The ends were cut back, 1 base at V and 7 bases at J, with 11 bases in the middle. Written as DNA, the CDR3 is TGCAGTGCTAGAGGTGATGTAAAACAGCCCCAGCATTTT. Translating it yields CSARGDVKQPQHF.

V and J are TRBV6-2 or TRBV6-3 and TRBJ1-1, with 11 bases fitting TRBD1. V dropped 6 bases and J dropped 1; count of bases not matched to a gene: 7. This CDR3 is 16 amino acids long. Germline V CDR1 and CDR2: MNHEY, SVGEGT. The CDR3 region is CASSTGTGGPNTEAFF. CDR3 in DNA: TGTGCCAGCAGCACCGGGACAGGGGGGCCGAACACTGAAGCTTTCTTT.

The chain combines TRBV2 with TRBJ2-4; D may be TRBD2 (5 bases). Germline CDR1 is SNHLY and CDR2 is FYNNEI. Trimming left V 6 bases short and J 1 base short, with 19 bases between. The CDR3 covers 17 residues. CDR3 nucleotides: TGTGCCAGCAGGAACCTGCCGGGGAATGGGGCCAAAAACATTCAGTACTTC. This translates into CASRNLPGNGAKNIQYF.

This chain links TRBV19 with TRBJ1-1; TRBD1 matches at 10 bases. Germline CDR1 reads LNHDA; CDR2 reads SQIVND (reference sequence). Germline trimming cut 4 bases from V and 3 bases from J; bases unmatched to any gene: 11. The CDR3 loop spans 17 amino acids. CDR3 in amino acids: CASSTGQGFLKDTEAFF. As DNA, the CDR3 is TGTGCCAGTAGTACGGGACAGGGGTTTCTAAAGGACACTGAAGCTTTCTTT.

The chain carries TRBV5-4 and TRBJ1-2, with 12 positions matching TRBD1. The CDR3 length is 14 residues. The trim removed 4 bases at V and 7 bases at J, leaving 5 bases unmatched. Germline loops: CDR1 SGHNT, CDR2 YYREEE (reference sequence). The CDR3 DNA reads TGTGCCAGCAGCGTGGGACAGGGGGCTGTTGGCTACACCTTC. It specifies CASSVGQGAVGYTF.

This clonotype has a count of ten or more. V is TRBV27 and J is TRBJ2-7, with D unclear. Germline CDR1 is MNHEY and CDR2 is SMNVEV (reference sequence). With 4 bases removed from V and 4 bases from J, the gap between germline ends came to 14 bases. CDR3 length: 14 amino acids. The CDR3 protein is CASSWALDGYEQYF. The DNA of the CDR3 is TGTGCCAGCAGTTGGGCCCTGGACGGGTACGAGCAGTACTTC.

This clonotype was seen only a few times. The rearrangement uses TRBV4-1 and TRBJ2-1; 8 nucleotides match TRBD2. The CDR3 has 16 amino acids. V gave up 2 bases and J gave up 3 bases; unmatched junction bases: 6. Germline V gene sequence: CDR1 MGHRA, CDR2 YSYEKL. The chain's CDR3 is CASSQWGSGSYNEQFF. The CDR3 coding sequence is TGCGCCAGCAGCCAATGGGGCAGCGGGAGCTACAATGAGCAGTTCTTC.